The T cell receptor (beta chain) described here comes from a study of blood T cells in healthy people across ages. The study, taken as a whole, reports: When set beside aged donors, long-lived donors presented more naive CD4+ cells and higher diversity.

Primers used in a second PCR of about 7 to 12 cycles were a sample-barcoded 5' primer and a J-beta primer mix. TCRdb reprocessed the 5' RACE reads via MiXCR and lists one record per CDR3 protein. The sample includes hundreds of thousands of distinct CDR3 sequences, 55% to 75% seen only once; the top ten take approximately 20%. The J segment lost 2 bases and the V segment lost 5 bases, leaving 5 bases of the junction unmatched. Looked up from germline, CDR1 is MGHRA and CDR2 is YSYEKL. The length of the CDR3 is 15 residues. Comment on this clonotype: The antigen remains undetermined.

The chain is built from TRBV4-1 and TRBJ2-2, with TRBD1 matching over 7 bases. The receptor was isolated from a man between 25 and 39 years old in good health. Material: blood. The DNA of the CDR3 is TGCGCCAGCAGCTGGAGGACAGGAAACACCGGGGAGCTGTTTTTT. Encoded protein: CASSWRTGNTGELFF.